These 15 T cell receptor beta chains were sequenced from one sample in a study of shared clonotypes between healthy human individuals. Assay: immunoSEQ multiplex PCR; the TCRdb copy retains only in-frame clones and omits some. The data show millions of clones, roughly 96% seen once. Sequenced material: naive CD4+ T cells sorted from blood. As for subset: CD45RA+ positively selected. The receptors originated from a man younger than 35 in good health.

This CDR3 reads CASSHELAIGETQYF. Here the CDR3 DNA reads TGTGCCAGCAGCCACGAACTAGCGATCGGGGAGACCCAGTACTTC. The rearrangement links TRBV7-2 to TRBJ2-5, with TRBD2 matching 7 bases. Trimming at V came to 5 bases and at J to 5 bases, leaving 11 bases not matched to a gene. Looked up from germline, CDR1 is SGHTA and CDR2 is FQGNSA. This CDR3 has 15 amino acids.

The chain combines TRBV9 with TRBJ2-5; 8 nucleotides align to TRBD1. The germline V gene has CDR1 SGDLS and CDR2 YYNGEE. V shed 3 bases, J shed 5 bases, and the junction held 9 bases outside the gene matches. The CDR3 runs 15 residues. DNA of the CDR3: TGTGCCAGCAGCGGAGAGACAGGGGAGGCGGAGACCCAGTACTTC. Protein product: CASSGETGEAETQYF.

The chain employs TRBV5-6 and TRBJ2-1, with no clear D. Trimming stripped 1 base from V and 5 bases from J, with 7 bases between. Germline CDR1 is SGHDT and CDR2 is YYEEEE. CDR3 length: 13 residues. Here the CDR3 reads CASSLLQNNEQFF. The CDR3, as DNA: TGTGCCAGCAGCTTGTTACAGAACAATGAGCAGTTCTTC.

The V call is TRBV6-5, the J call TRBJ1-2, with a weak D call TRBD1 (5 bases). This CDR3 is built from 13 residues. V was trimmed by 5 bases and J by 8 bases, leaving 15 bases between them. Germline lookup yields CDR1 MNHEY and CDR2 SVGAGI. The CDR3 here is CASSRRGWEGYTF. CDR3 in DNA: TGTGCCAGCAGTAGGAGGGGTTGGGAAGGCTACACCTTC.

This clone is a singleton in its sample. This rearrangement joins TRBV5-1 to TRBJ2-3; 12 positions agree with TRBD2. V gave up 3 bases and J gave up 5 bases; unmatched junction bases: 13. This CDR3 spans 18 amino acids. The germline gives CDR1 SGHRS, CDR2 YFSETQ. Written as DNA, the CDR3 is TGCGCCAGCAGCTCACCCCCGGGACTAGCGGGTTTAGGAGATACGCAGTATTTT. This translates into CASSSPPGLAGLGDTQYF.

This rearrangement joins TRBV18 to TRBJ1-1; tentative D call: TRBD1 (6 bases). This CDR3 is 19 amino acids long. V shed 1 base and J shed 0 bases, with 21 bases lying between them. Germline V gene sequence: CDR1 KGHSH, CDR2 LQKENI. Here the CDR3 reads CASSPRAGGLKKMNTEAFF. As DNA, the CDR3 is TGTGCCAGCTCACCACGGGCCGGGGGCCTAAAGAAGATGAACACTGAAGCTTTCTTT.

As for this clone: Other DNA sequences of this sample code for an identical CDR3. The chain combines TRBV5-1 with TRBJ1-2; no clear D gene. The CDR3 is 14 amino acids. CDR1 is SGHRS, CDR2 YFSETQ, per germline. Between the trimmed V and J ends, which lost 0 bases and 1 base, there was a span of 7 bases. The CDR3 spells CASSLAQVNYGYTF. The CDR3 DNA sequence: TGCGCCAGCAGCTTGGCCCAGGTTAACTATGGCTACACCTTC.

The CDR3 sequence: CASTTGTGSDEQYF. The CDR3 region has the DNA TGTGCCAGCACCACCGGGACAGGCAGCGACGAGCAGTACTTC. The chain links TRBV18 to TRBJ2-7, with 8 bases identical to TRBD1. Germline assignment: CDR1 KGHSH and CDR2 LQKENI. After removal of 8 bases from V and 5 bases from J, the junction contained 11 bases not matched to a gene. The CDR3 contains 14 residues. Based on the CDR3 plus reference TRBV18 and TRBJ2-7, the full variable domain is NAGVMQNPRHLVRRRGQEARLRCSPMKGHSHVYWYRQLPEEGLKFMVYLQKENIIDESGMPKERFSAEFPKEGPSILRIQQVVRGDSAAYFCASTTGTGSDEQYFGPGTRLTVT.

The chain links TRBV9 to TRBJ1-2; 8 bases fit TRBD1. The junction had 3 bases not matched to a gene; V was cut back by 4 bases and J by 4 bases. The CDR3 length is 13 residues. Germline lookup yields CDR1 SGDLS and CDR2 YYNGEE. CDR3 loop: CASSPRGLYGYTF. CDR3 DNA: TGTGCCAGCAGCCCCAGGGGGCTCTATGGCTACACCTTC.

Regarding this clone: One end of the junction does not line up with germline, which may come from a read error. This chain connects TRBV7-9 to TRBJ2-5; 11 bases match TRBD2. Germline V gene data show CDR1 as SEHNR and CDR2 as FQNEAQ (reference sequence). The CDR3 has 15 residues. The CDR3 loop reads CASSLAGGLKETQYF. The CDR3 nucleotides are TGTGCCAGCAGCCTAGCGGGAGGTTTGAAAGAGACCCAGTACTTC.

The CDR3 DNA sequence: TGTGCCACCAGCAGAGGAGGGTCTGATGAAAAACTGTTTTTT. Translated, it gives CATSRGGSDEKLFF. The genes are TRBV15 and TRBJ1-4, with unresolved D. The CDR3 totals 14 residues. V lost 1 base and J 6 bases, leaving 9 bases between the germline ends. Looked up from germline, CDR1 is LNHNV and CDR2 is YYDKDF (reference sequence).

This clone was recorded once. The chain is built from TRBV29-1 and TRBJ2-7; D might be TRBD1 (6 bases). The V end lost 7 bases, the J end lost 5 bases, and 12 bases lay between the germline ends. The germline V gene has CDR1 SQVTM and CDR2 ANQGSEA. This CDR3 spans 11 amino acids. The CDR3 DNA reads TGCAGCGGCCGACAGGCCCACGAGCAGTACTTC. Protein sequence: CSGRQAHEQYF.

This rearrangement joins TRBV2 to TRBJ2-7; 7 nucleotides agree with TRBD2. V shed 4 bases, J shed 7 bases, and the junction held 10 bases outside the gene matches. Germline V gives CDR1 SNHLY, CDR2 FYNNEI. There are 14 residues in the CDR3. The DNA of the CDR3 is TGTGCCAGCAGTGTGGCGGGAGCCACGGGGGAGCAGTACTTC. Encoded protein: CASSVAGATGEQYF.

The sample holds one count of this clone. The V and J genes are TRBV7-2 and TRBJ2-1; possibly TRBD2 for D (6 bases). Trimming shortened V by 3 bases and J by 0 bases, and 9 bases separated the two germline ends. This CDR3 comprises 15 residues. CDR1 is SGHTA, CDR2 FQGNSA, per germline. CDR3 region: CASSLGTFSYNEQFF. The CDR3 region has the DNA TGTGCCAGCAGCTTGGGGACTTTCTCCTACAATGAGCAGTTCTTC.

The chain employs TRBV18 and TRBJ1-6; TRBD1 matches at 7 bases. The J segment lost 6 bases and the V segment lost 4 bases, leaving 3 bases of the junction unmatched. The germline V gene has CDR1 KGHSH and CDR2 LQKENI. The CDR3 has 14 amino acids. In DNA, the CDR3 is TGTGCCAGCTCACGGGACAGCCTTAATTCACCCCTCCACTTT. Translating gives CASSRDSLNSPLHF.